The 14 T cell receptor beta chains given below trace back to one sample, sequenced in a study of blood T cell repertoires in COVID-19. The assay was immunoSEQ multiplex PCR, and TCRdb's table has in-frame clones only and misses some. Among tens of thousands of clones listed, 70% to 85% were seen once. Sample: peripheral blood. These receptors were collected from a human donor in a cohort sampled during active COVID-19.

This clone was counted a single time. V gene TRBV7-3 combines with J gene TRBJ2-3; 7 bases are shared with TRBD2. Germline V CDR1 and CDR2: SGHTA, FQGTGA. The CDR3 spans 16 residues. Trimming cost V 1 base and J 1 base; bases outside gene matches: 5. This CDR3 reads CASSLMLAERTDTQYF. CDR3 DNA: TGTGCCAGCAGCTTAATGCTAGCGGAACGCACAGATACGCAGTATTTT.

The V and J genes are TRBV9 and TRBJ2-3; 13 bases fit TRBD2. The ends lost 3 bases at V and 3 bases at J; junction bases unmatched: 1. The CDR3 extends over 15 amino acids. CDR1 SGDLS and CDR2 YYNGEE come from the germline V gene. CDR3 coding DNA: TGTGCCAGCAGCGCGACTAGCGGGGGGACAGATACGCAGTATTTT. Translating gives CASSATSGGTDTQYF.

V gene TRBV5-4 combines with J gene TRBJ2-3, with a possible D match to TRBD1 (6 bases). CDR1 is SGHNT and CDR2 is YYREEE in the germline V gene (reference sequence). CDR3 length equals 15 residues. The germline V and J ends were trimmed by 0 bases and 3 bases, with 11 bases remaining between them. Written as DNA, the CDR3 is TGTGCCAGCAGCTTGGAGGGACAAAAAACAGATACGCAGTATTTT. Amino acid sequence: CASSLEGQKTDTQYF.

The genes are TRBV12-3 or TRBV12-4 and TRBJ1-5, with a possible D match to TRBD1 (5 bases). V lost 5 bases, J lost 7 bases, and 6 bases lay in between. The CDR3 covers 11 residues. The CDR3 is CASSGGQPQHF. The CDR3 DNA reads as TGTGCCAGCAGTGGGGGGCAGCCCCAGCATTTT.

The V gene is TRBV3-1 (or the pseudogene TRBV3-2), the J gene TRBJ2-3; 7 nucleotides match TRBD2. The CDR3 runs 15 residues. Unmatched junction bases numbered 10, after V lost 1 base and J lost 9 bases. Germline V gene sequence: CDR1 LGHDT, CDR2 YNNKEL (reference sequence). The CDR3 reads CASSQGYGGERTQYF. The CDR3 DNA is TGTGCCAGCAGCCAAGGGTATGGGGGGGAGCGGACGCAGTATTTT.

The gene calls are TRBV7-2 and TRBJ1-4, with D possibly matching TRBD1 (5 bases). Germline loops: CDR1 SGHTA, CDR2 FQGNSA. Trimming pared 5 bases from V and 8 bases from J, leaving 18 bases between. The CDR3 consists of 15 residues. Here the CDR3 reads CASSPPDSLQEKLFF. In DNA, the CDR3 is TGTGCCAGCAGCCCACCAGACAGCCTCCAGGAAAAACTGTTTTTT. Using reference TRBV7-2 and TRBJ1-4 for the parts outside the CDR3, the full variable domain is GAGVSQSPSNKVTEKGKDVELRCDPISGHTALYWYRQSLGQGLEFLIYFQGNSAPDKSGLPSDRFSAERTGGSVSTLTIQRTQQEDSAVYLCASSPPDSLQEKLFFGSGTQLSVL.

This clone appeared a single time. The rearrangement joins TRBV7-2 to TRBJ1-2; the match to TRBD1 covers 9 bases. CDR3 length equals 13 residues. The germline CDR1 and CDR2 sequences are SGHTA and FQGNSA. Unmatched junction bases numbered 5, after V lost 4 bases and J lost 8 bases. CDR3: CASSSGQGYGYTF. The DNA of the CDR3 is TGTGCCAGCAGCTCAGGACAGGGGTACGGCTACACCTTC.

This chain uses TRBV19 with TRBJ1-2, with D possibly TRBD1 on 5 matching bases. The CDR3 is 18 amino acids. Germline loops: CDR1 LNHDA, CDR2 SQIVND (reference sequence). Between the trimmed V and J ends, which lost 5 bases and 0 bases, there was a span of 22 bases. The CDR3 reads CASSLVGRRGTTNYGYTF. The CDR3, as DNA: TGTGCCAGTAGTCTGGTGGGGCGCCGGGGGACTACTAACTATGGCTACACCTTC.

The CDR3, as DNA: TGTGCCAGCAGCCCCCGAACGGGGGGGGGTAATGAGCAGTTCTTC. Translation gives CASSPRTGGGNEQFF. The chain recombines TRBV5-4 with TRBJ2-1; 8 nucleotides line up with TRBD2. Germline lookup yields CDR1 SGHNT and CDR2 YYREEE (reference sequence). Trimming cost V 4 bases and J 7 bases; bases outside gene matches: 10. The CDR3 has 15 residues.

The CDR3 is CASSQGGQETQYF. Here the CDR3 DNA reads TGTGCCAGCAGCCAGGGGGGCCAAGAGACCCAGTACTTC. This sequence joins TRBV3-1 (or the pseudogene TRBV3-2) and TRBJ2-5; TRBD2 might be the D (6 bases). Germline assignment: CDR1 LGHDT and CDR2 YNNKEL (reference sequence). Trimming shortened V by 3 bases and J by 1 base, and 6 bases separated the two germline ends. This CDR3 is built from 13 residues.

This chain joins TRBV4-2 and TRBJ2-1; TRBD2 matches 11 bases. Germline values: CDR1 LGHNA, CDR2 YNFKEQ. Trimming took 4 bases from V and 4 from J; bases not matched to a gene: 6. This CDR3 has 16 amino acids. CDR3 protein: CASSRLAGTGYNEQFF. CDR3 sequence (DNA): TGTGCCAGCAGCCGACTAGCGGGGACGGGGTACAATGAGCAGTTCTTC.

The chain carries TRBV27 and TRBJ2-5; TRBD1 matches 8 bases. The V gene end was trimmed by 5 bases and the J gene end by 5 bases; junction bases not matched to a gene: 10. This CDR3 spans 15 amino acids. CDR1 and CDR2 (germline): MNHEY, SMNVEV (reference sequence). The CDR3 sequence is CASSATRGQGETQYF. The CDR3 DNA is TGTGCCAGCAGTGCCACCAGGGGGCAGGGGGAGACCCAGTACTTC.

The rearrangement links TRBV5-4 to TRBJ1-1; D unresolved. V lost 6 bases, J lost 6 bases, and 15 bases lay in between. The CDR3 extends over 13 amino acids. The germline V gene has CDR1 SGHNT and CDR2 YYREEE (reference sequence). The CDR3 DNA sequence: TGTGCCAGCAAAGCACCTGAGGTGGCTGAAGCTTTCTTT. As protein: CASKAPEVAEAFF.

This chain links TRBV7-9 with TRBJ2-1; D possibly corresponds to TRBD2 (6 bases). Germline CDR1 SEHNR, CDR2 FQNEAQ (reference sequence). This CDR3 spans 15 amino acids. V shed 2 bases and J shed 8 bases, with 16 bases lying between them. CDR3 bases: TGTGCCAGCAGCTTACGGGGGAACCCGTCGGATGAGCAGTTCTTC. Protein: CASSLRGNPSDEQFF. Variable domain in full (rest from reference TRBV7-9 and TRBJ2-1): DTGVSQNPRHKITKRGQNVTFRCDPISEHNRLYWYRQTLGQGPEFLTYFQNEAQLEKSRLLSDRFSAERPKGSFSTLEIQRTEQGDSAMYLCASSLRGNPSDEQFFGPGTRLTVL.